The present entry profiles one T cell receptor beta chain with its context. Method: immunoSEQ multiplex PCR; TCRdb's copy keeps in-frame clones and lacks some. The sample consists of tens of thousands of clones, approximately 90% of them appearing once. The CDR3 extends over 14 amino acids. The V gene's germline CDR1 is MNHEY and CDR2 SMNVEV (reference sequence). Trimming shortened V by 2 bases and J by 7 bases, and 11 bases separated the two germline ends. These data come from a study of T cells after somatic rescue of genetic block. The clonotype comes from a man under 40. The sample consisted of peripheral blood mononuclear cells (PBMCs). The rearrangement uses TRBV27 and TRBJ2-2, with D possibly being TRBD2 (7 bases). CDR3 coding DNA: TGTGCCAGCAGTTTAGGGGGGGCCGGCGGGGAGCTGTTTTTT. It yields the protein CASSLGGAGGELFF.